This TCR beta chain was identified in a study of blood T cell repertoires in COVID-19. Assay used: immunoSEQ multiplex PCR; TCRdb lists only in-frame clones, some missing. The sample gives about 310,000 clones, roughly 88% of which show up once; under 2.5% is in the top ten. This CDR3 has 15 amino acids. In germline, CDR1 is SGDLS, CDR2 YYNGEE. Trimming shortened V by 4 bases and J by 7 bases, and 20 bases separated the two germline ends. Recruits, aged about 18 to 100 years, lived in 20 to 30 US areas. The receptor comes from a man aged 25-45 years who had recovered from COVID-19. The gene calls are TRBV9 and TRBJ1-1; D is possibly TRBD1 (6 bases). The source material was PBMCs or T cells enriched from blood (not recorded which). The CDR3 sequence is CASSPEDRGAFEAFF. CDR3 sequence (DNA): TGTGCCAGCAGCCCAGAGGACAGAGGCGCGTTTGAAGCTTTCTTT.